The entry that follows covers one TCR beta chain sequence. Its antigen remains unidentified. A read error is likely, as this CDR3 ends without the conserved phenylalanine or tryptophan. Because the CDR3's place on the DNA is in doubt, the DNA is left out and the CDR3 is given as listed by TCRdb. RNA transcripts were the source from which TCR beta CDR3 regions were amplified. First-round RT-PCR with HTBI primers preceded a second-round multiplex PCR. TCRdb re-analysed the multiplex PCR reads in MiXCR, keeping a single row per CDR3 protein. The sample contains about 550,000 distinct CDR3 sequences, roughly 40% of which appear only once. Patients with other autoimmune diseases, uncontrolled infections, pregnancy or lactation were excluded. The sample is drawn from a study of Graves' ophthalmopathy and Graves' hyperthyroidism. General study points: Most expanded thyroid clonotypes above 0.001 frequency also appeared in blood.

Germline assignment: CDR1 WSHSY and CDR2 SAAADI. Termini included, the CDR3 measures 9 amino acids. This clonotype originated in an adult man with Graves' hyperthyroidism. The gene calls are TRBV10-2 and TRBJ1-4; the table's D call, TRBD1, has no DNA check behind it. The sequenced sample consisted of peripheral blood or thyroid tissue (not recorded which). The CDR3: CASSESTGY.